This T cell receptor beta chain was sequenced during a study of shared clonotypes between healthy human individuals. Study-wide context: CD4 naive and CD4 memory each took three plates per donor, while CD8 naive took two and CD8 memory one. General study findings and limits: Sampling covered blood only; tissue repertoires likely differ. Richness estimates generally favored naive over memory subsets. The study found about 5% of naive CD4 clonotypes shared across four donors.

This CDR3 is built from 18 residues. Germline-derived CDR1 and CDR2 are SNHLY and FYNNEI. After removal of 4 bases from V and 0 bases from J, the junction contained 10 bases not matched to a gene. The naive CD8 fraction comprised CD45RO-negative cells positively selected for CCR7 and excluded terminally differentiated effector memory CD45RA+ cells. Clones were read by immunoSEQ multiplex PCR, and TCRdb kept only the in-frame ones, dropping some. The repertoire consists of about 2.1 million clones, with around 93% occurring once and the leading ten covering around 1.7%. This clone has a single count. Its antigen is undetermined.

This clonotype was sampled from a man aged 18 to 30 in good health. Some clones in this sample may be carry-over from other donors' samples. J is TRBJ1-1 and V is TRBV2; 11 bases map to TRBD1. Input material: naive CD8+ T cells from PBMCs. The CDR3 coding sequence is TGTGCCAGCAGTGGCATGGACAGGGGGCTGGGACTGAACACTGAAGCTTTCTTT. Its protein is CASSGMDRGLGLNTEAFF. Complete variable domain (other parts from reference TRBV2 and TRBJ1-1): EPEVTQTPSHQVTQMGQEVILRCVPISNHLYFYWYRQILGQKVEFLVSFYNNEISEKSEIFDDQFSVERPDGSNFTLKIRSTKLEDSAMYFCASSGMDRGLGLNTEAFFGQGTRLTVV.